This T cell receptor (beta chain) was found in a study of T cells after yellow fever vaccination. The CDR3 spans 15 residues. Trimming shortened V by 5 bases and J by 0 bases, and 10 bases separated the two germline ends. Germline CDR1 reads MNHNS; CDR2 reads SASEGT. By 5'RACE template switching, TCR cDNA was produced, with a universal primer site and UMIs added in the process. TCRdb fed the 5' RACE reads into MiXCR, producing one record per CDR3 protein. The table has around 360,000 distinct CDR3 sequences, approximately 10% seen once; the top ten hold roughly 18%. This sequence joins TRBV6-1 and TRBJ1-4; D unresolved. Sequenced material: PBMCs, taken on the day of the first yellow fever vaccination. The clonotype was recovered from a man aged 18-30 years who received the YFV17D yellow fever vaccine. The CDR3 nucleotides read TGTGCCAGCAGTAGAGGTCCTTCAACTAATGAAAAACTGTTTTTT. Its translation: CASSRGPSTNEKLFF.